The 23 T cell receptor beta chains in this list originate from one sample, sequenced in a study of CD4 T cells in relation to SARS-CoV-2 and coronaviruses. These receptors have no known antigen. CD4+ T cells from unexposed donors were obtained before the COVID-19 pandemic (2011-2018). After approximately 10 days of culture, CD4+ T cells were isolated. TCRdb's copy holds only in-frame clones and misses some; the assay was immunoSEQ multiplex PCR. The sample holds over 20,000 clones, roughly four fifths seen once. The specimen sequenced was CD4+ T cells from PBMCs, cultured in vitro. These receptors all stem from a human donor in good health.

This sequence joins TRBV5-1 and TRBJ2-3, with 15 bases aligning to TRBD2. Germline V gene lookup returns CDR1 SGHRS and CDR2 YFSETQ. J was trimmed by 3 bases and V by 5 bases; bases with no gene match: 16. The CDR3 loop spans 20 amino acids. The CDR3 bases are TGCGCCAGCAGTCAAGCTTGGCTAGGACTAGCGGGGGGGAAGACAGATACGCAGTATTTT. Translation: CASSQAWLGLAGGKTDTQYF.

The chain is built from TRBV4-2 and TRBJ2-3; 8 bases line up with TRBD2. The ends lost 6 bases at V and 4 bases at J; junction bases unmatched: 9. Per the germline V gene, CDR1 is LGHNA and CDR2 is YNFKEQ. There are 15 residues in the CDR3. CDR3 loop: CASRERERGADTQYF. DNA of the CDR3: TGTGCCAGCAGAGAGCGGGAGAGGGGGGCAGATACGCAGTATTTT.

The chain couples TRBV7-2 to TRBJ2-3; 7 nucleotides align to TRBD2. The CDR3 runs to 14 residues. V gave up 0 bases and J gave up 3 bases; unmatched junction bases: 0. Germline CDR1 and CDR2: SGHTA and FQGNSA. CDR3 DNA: TGTGCCAGCAGCTTAGCTAGCGGGACAGATACGCAGTATTTT. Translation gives CASSLASGTDTQYF.

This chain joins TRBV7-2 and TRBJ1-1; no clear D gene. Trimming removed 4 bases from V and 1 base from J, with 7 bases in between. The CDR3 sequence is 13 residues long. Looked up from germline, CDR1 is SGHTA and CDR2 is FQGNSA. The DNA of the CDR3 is TGTGCCAGCAGCTCAGGTCCGAACACTGAAGCTTTCTTT. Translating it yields CASSSGPNTEAFF.

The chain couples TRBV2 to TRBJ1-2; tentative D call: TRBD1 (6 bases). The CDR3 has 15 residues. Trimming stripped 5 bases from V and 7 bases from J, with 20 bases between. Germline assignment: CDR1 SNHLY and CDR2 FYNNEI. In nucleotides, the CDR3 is TGTGCCAGCAGTACGTCAAACCGGGGGGCGTTTGGCTACACCTTC. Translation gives CASSTSNRGAFGYTF.

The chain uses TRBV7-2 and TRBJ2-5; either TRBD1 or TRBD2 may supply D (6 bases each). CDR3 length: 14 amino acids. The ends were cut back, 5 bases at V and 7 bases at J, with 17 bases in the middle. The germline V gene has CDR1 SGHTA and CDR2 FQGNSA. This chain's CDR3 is CASSKGGSDGTQYF. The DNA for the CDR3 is TGTGCCAGCAGCAAAGGGGGGAGTGACGGGACCCAGTACTTC. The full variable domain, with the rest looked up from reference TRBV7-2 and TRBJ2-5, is GAGVSQSPSNKVTEKGKDVELRCDPISGHTALYWYRQSLGQGLEFLIYFQGNSAPDKSGLPSDRFSAERTGGSVSTLTIQRTQQEDSAVYLCASSKGGSDGTQYFGPGTRLLVL.

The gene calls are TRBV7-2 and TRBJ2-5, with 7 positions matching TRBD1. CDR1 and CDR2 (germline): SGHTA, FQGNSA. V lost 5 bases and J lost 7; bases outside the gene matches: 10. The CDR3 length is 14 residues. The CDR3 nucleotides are TGTGCCAGCAGCCCAGGACAGGCTCGTGGGACCCAGTACTTC. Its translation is CASSPGQARGTQYF.

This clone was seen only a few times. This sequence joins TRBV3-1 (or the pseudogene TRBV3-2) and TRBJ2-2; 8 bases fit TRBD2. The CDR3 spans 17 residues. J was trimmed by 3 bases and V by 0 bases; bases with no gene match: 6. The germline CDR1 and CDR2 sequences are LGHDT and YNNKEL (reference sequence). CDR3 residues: CASSQDYGLAHTGELFF. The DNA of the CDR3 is TGTGCCAGCAGCCAAGATTATGGACTAGCACACACCGGGGAGCTGTTTTTT.

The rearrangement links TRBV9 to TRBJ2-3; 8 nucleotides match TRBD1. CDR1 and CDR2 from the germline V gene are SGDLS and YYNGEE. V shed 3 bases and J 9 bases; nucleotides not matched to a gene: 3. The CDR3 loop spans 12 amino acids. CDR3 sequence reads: CASSGTGKTQYF. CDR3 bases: TGTGCCAGCAGCGGGACAGGGAAAACGCAGTATTTT.

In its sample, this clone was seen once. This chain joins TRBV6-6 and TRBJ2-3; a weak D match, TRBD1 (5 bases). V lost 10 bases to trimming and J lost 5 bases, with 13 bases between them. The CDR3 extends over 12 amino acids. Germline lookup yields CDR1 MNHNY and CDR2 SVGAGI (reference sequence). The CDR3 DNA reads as TGTGCCACCCAGGGTGCGGTAGATACGCAGTATTTT. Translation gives CATQGAVDTQYF.

CDR3 nucleotide sequence: TGTGCCAGCAGCTTAGCGGGGTACGAACTCTACACCTTC. Protein: CASSLAGYELYTF. The chain recombines TRBV7-2 with TRBJ1-2, with D hard to call. V was pared by 0 bases and J by 10 bases, with 12 bases between. Per germline, CDR1 SGHTA and CDR2 FQGNSA. The CDR3 extends over 13 amino acids.

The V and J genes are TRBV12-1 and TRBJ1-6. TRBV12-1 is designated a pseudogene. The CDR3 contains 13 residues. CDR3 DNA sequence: TGTGCCAGCAGCTTCATAAGTCCCGGGACCCTCCACTTT. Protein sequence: CASSFISPGTLHF.

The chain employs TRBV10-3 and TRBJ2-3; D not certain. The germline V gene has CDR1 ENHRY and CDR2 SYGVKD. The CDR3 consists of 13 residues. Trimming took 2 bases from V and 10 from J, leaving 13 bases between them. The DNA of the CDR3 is TGTGCCATCAGTGAGATTAAGGCTAGTGCGCAGTATTTT. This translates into CAISEIKASAQYF.

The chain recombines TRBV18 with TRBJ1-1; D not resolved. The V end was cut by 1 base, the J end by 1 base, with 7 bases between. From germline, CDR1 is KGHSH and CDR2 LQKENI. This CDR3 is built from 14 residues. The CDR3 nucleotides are TGTGCCAGCTCACCACTAGCTGCGAACACTGAAGCTTTCTTT. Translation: CASSPLAANTEAFF. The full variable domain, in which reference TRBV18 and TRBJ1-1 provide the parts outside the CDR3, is NAGVMQNPRHLVRRRGQEARLRCSPMKGHSHVYWYRQLPEEGLKFMVYLQKENIIDESGMPKERFSAEFPKEGPSILRIQQVVRGDSAAYFCASSPLAANTEAFFGQGTRLTVV.

The CDR3 loop reads CASSSASGEQFF. The CDR3 nucleotides read TGTGCCAGCAGCTCTGCTTCCGGAGAGCAGTTCTTC. This chain uses TRBV7-3 with TRBJ2-1; no definite D call. This CDR3 has 12 residues. CDR1 is SGHTA and CDR2 is FQGTGA in the germline V gene. V lost 4 bases, J lost 10 bases, and 11 bases lay in between.

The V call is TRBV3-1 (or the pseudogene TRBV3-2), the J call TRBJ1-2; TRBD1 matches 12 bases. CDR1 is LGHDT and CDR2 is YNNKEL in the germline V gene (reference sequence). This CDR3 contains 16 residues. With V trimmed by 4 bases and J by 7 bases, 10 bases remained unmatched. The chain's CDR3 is CASSPGQGAQIRGYTF. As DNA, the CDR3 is TGTGCCAGCAGCCCGGGACAGGGGGCGCAAATCCGTGGCTACACCTTC.

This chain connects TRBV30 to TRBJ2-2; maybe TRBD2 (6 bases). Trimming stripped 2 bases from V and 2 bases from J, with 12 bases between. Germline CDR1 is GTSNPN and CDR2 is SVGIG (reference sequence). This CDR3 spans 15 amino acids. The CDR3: CAWSFGGANTGELFF. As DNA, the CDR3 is TGTGCCTGGAGTTTCGGGGGAGCCAACACCGGGGAGCTGTTTTTT.

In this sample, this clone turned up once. This CDR3 is CASSLESGEDTQYF. DNA for the CDR3: TGTGCCAGCAGCTTAGAAAGCGGGGAGGATACGCAGTATTTT. This chain joins TRBV7-9 and TRBJ2-3, with 7 bases lining up with TRBD2. CDR1 and CDR2 from the germline V gene are SEHNR and FQNEAQ (reference sequence). The length of the CDR3 is 14 residues. Trimming at V came to 1 base and at J to 6 bases, leaving 4 bases not matched to a gene.

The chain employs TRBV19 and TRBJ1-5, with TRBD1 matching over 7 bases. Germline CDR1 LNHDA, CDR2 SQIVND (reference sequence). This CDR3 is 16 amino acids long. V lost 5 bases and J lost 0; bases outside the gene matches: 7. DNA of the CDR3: TGTGCCAGTAGTCGGGACAGTAACTATAGCAATCAGCCCCAGCATTTT. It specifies CASSRDSNYSNQPQHF.

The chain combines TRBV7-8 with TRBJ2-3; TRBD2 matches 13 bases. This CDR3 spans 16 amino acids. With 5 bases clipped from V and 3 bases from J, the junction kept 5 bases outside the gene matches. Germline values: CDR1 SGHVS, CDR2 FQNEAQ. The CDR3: CASSIRTSGSTDTQYF. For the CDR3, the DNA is TGTGCCAGCAGCATACGGACTAGCGGGAGTACAGATACGCAGTATTTT.

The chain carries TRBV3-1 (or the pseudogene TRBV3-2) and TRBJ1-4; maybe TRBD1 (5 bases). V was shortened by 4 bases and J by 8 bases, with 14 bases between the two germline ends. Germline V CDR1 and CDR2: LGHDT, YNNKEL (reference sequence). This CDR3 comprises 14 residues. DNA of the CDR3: TGTGCCAGCAGCCTGCCTTCTGGGGGGGAAAAACTGTTTTTT. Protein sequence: CASSLPSGGEKLFF.

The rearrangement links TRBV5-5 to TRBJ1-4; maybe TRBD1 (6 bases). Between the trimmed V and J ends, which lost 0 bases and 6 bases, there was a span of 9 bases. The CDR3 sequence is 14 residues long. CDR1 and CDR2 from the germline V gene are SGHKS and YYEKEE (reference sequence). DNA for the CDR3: TGTGCCAGCAGCTTGGTGCAGGGGCATGAAAAACTGTTTTTT. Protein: CASSLVQGHEKLFF.

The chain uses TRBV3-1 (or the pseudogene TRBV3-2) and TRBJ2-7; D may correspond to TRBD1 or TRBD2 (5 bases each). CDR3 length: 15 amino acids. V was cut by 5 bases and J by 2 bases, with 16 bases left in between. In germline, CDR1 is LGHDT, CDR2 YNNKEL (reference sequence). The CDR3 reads CASSATGPMTYEQYF. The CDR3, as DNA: TGTGCCAGCAGCGCGACGGGACCCATGACCTACGAGCAGTACTTC.